The 14 T cell receptor beta chains reported below all come from one sample, sequenced in a study of CD8 T cells in Susac syndrome. With random hexamers, roughly 0.45 to 1 ug RNA was reverse transcribed. TCRdb called the immunoSEQ multiplex PCR reads again in MiXCR, with one record for every CDR3 protein. The data contain some 200,000 distinct CDR3 sequences, roughly 94% of them singletons. The specimen sequenced was CD8+ T cells from PBMCs. The origin of the receptors is a human donor with Susac syndrome.

The gene calls are TRBV13 and TRBJ2-1; TRBD2 is a possible D gene (6 bases). This CDR3 spans 13 amino acids. V lost 8 bases and J lost 6, with 14 bases in between. Germline V lookup: CDR1 PRHDT, CDR2 FYEKMQ (reference sequence). Here the CDR3 reads CASASGSGNEQFF. The CDR3 DNA reads as TGTGCCAGCGCCTCGGGTAGCGGCAATGAGCAGTTCTTC. Looking up the rest from reference TRBV13 and TRBJ2-1 gives the full variable domain: AAGVIQSPRHLIKEKRETATLKCYPIPRHDTVYWYQQGPGQDPQFLISFYEKMQSDKGSIPDRFSAQQFSDYHSELNMSSLELGDSALYFCASASGSGNEQFFGPGTRLTVL.

This chain connects TRBV11-2 to TRBJ2-3; 9 bases align to TRBD2. J lost 6 bases, V lost 2 bases, and 0 bases had no gene match. CDR3 size: 13 residues. CDR1 and CDR2 (germline): SGHAT, FQNNGV. CDR3 DNA: TGTGCCAGCAGCTTAACTAGCGGGGATACGCAGTATTTT. Protein: CASSLTSGDTQYF.

The gene calls are TRBV30 and TRBJ2-1, with D tentatively TRBD1 (6 bases). The CDR3 has 12 residues. The V end was cut by 6 bases, the J end by 7 bases, with 13 bases between. Germline CDR1 reads GTSNPN; CDR2 reads SVGIG (reference sequence). The DNA of the CDR3 is TGTGCCTGTGCAGGGGAGTGGAATGAGCAGTTCTTC. Amino acid sequence: CACAGEWNEQFF.

The chain combines TRBV20-1 with TRBJ1-5, with a tentative D call TRBD1 (5 bases). This CDR3 comprises 14 residues. The V and J ends lost 1 base and 2 bases respectively, with 9 bases between them. Germline-derived CDR1 and CDR2 are DFQATT and SNEGSKA (reference sequence). The CDR3 is CSARVGRGNQPQHF. Here the CDR3 DNA reads TGCAGTGCTAGAGTAGGCAGGGGCAATCAGCCCCAGCATTTT.

The V call is TRBV3-1, the J call TRBJ2-5; 9 bases align to TRBD1. V shed 1 base and J 4 bases; nucleotides not matched to a gene: 10. Germline V CDR1 and CDR2: LGHDT, YNNKEL (reference sequence). The CDR3 has 17 residues. The chain's CDR3 is CASSQALPGQGLETQYF. The CDR3 DNA sequence: TGTGCCAGCAGCCAAGCCTTACCGGGACAGGGTTTAGAGACCCAGTACTTC.

V gene TRBV6-5 combines with J gene TRBJ2-7; D is unclear. Germline V gene sequence: CDR1 MNHEY, CDR2 SVGAGI. Trimming stripped 3 bases from V and 2 bases from J, with 14 bases between. The CDR3 contains 15 residues. CDR3 in amino acids: CASSYPYGRTYEQYF. The DNA of the CDR3 is TGTGCCAGCAGTTATCCTTATGGACGAACCTACGAGCAGTACTTC.

This rearrangement joins TRBV25-1 to TRBJ2-2; TRBD2 is a possible D gene (5 bases). Per germline, CDR1 MGHDK and CDR2 SYGVNS. The CDR3 sequence is 12 residues long. The V and J ends lost 6 bases and 7 bases respectively, with 9 bases between them. CDR3 sequence: CASRGGGGELFF. The DNA of the CDR3 is TGTGCCAGCAGAGGTGGAGGCGGGGAGCTGTTTTTT.

V is TRBV15 and J is TRBJ1-6; D is ambiguous. Per germline, CDR1 LNHNV and CDR2 YYDKDF (reference sequence). The CDR3 extends over 12 amino acids. With 0 bases removed from V and 16 bases from J, the gap between germline ends came to 10 bases. CDR3 bases: TGTGCCACCAGCAGAGAACAGTCCAAGCTCCACTTT. Amino acids: CATSREQSKLHF.

CDR3 DNA: TGCGCCAGCAGCCAAGCTGTCTTAGCGGCCAGGGACTACGAGCAGTACTTC. Translated: CASSQAVLAARDYEQYF. The rearrangement joins TRBV4-1 to TRBJ2-7; possible D gene TRBD2, 6 bases. The CDR3 contains 17 residues. Germline V lookup: CDR1 MGHRA, CDR2 YSYEKL. Trimming removed 1 base at V and 3 bases at J, with 19 bases between.

V gene TRBV4-1 combines with J gene TRBJ2-7; unclear D gene. Germline V gene lookup returns CDR1 MGHRA and CDR2 YSYEKL. Trimming left V 0 bases short and J 3 bases short, with 6 bases between. The CDR3 is 13 residues long. This CDR3 reads CASSQDRRYEQYF. The CDR3 DNA follows: TGCGCCAGCAGCCAAGATCGCCGCTACGAGCAGTACTTC.

The chain joins TRBV5-6 to TRBJ1-4; D might be TRBD1 (5 bases). CDR3 length: 14 residues. CDR1 and CDR2 from the germline V gene are SGHDT and YYEEEE. V lost 3 bases, J lost 7 bases, and 13 bases lay in between. The CDR3 reads CASSSGDQLEKLFF. The CDR3 DNA reads TGTGCCAGCAGCTCCGGGGACCAGCTTGAAAAACTGTTTTTT.

The rearrangement uses TRBV27 and TRBJ2-5; 9 positions match TRBD1. Germline V gene data show CDR1 as MNHEY and CDR2 as SMNVEV (reference sequence). This CDR3 comprises 15 residues. V dropped 6 bases and J dropped 5; count of bases not matched to a gene: 10. CDR3 in DNA: TGTGCCAGCAGACCAGCCGGGACAGGGAGGGAGACCCAGTACTTC. Protein: CASRPAGTGRETQYF.

J is TRBJ2-3 and V is TRBV7-9; 9 nucleotides line up with TRBD2. CDR3 length equals 13 residues. The germline gives CDR1 SEHNR, CDR2 FQNEAQ (reference sequence). V dropped 11 bases and J dropped 3; count of bases not matched to a gene: 6. In DNA, the CDR3 is TGTGCCGGGCGTAGCGGGAGAACAGATACGCAGTATTTT. Protein sequence: CAGRSGRTDTQYF.

This sequence joins TRBV4-1 and TRBJ1-2; the D gene is possibly TRBD1 (6 bases). CDR1 MGHRA and CDR2 YSYEKL come from the germline V gene. V was clipped by 3 bases and J by 2 bases, with 22 bases between them. The CDR3 has 18 amino acids. CDR3 loop: CASSHIPILQGSNYGYTF. In DNA, the CDR3 is TGCGCCAGCAGCCACATCCCAATCCTACAGGGATCGAACTATGGCTACACCTTC.